This T cell receptor (beta chain) was profiled in a study of cytotoxic CD8 clonotypes in ibrutinib-treated CLL. At the level of the study: Within the patient group, 11 were relapsed/refractory and 15 treatment-naive, and some 18 were IGHV unmutated. Study results and limitations: On treatment, the uncommon public clonotypes contracted or remained stable. Clonality rose at ibrutinib response, held steady in sustained remission, and fell toward baseline at progression.

A note on this clone: The target antigen is unknown.

Libraries were prepared by immunoSEQ multiplex PCR; TCRdb keeps only in-frame clonotypes and omits some of them. Altogether approximately 350,000 clones are present, roughly 67% being singletons, with the ten largest covering about 5.9%. V was trimmed by 5 bases and J by 2 bases, leaving 13 bases between them. The CDR3 consists of 14 residues. Germline V gives CDR1 KGHSH, CDR2 LQKENI. The sample here was PBMCs, taken after 36 months of ibrutinib treatment. The chain combines TRBV18 with TRBJ2-7; D is tentatively TRBD1 or TRBD2 (5 bases each). This clonotype was sampled from a human donor with chronic lymphocytic leukemia. CDR3 bases: TGTGCCAGCTCAGCACGGGACGGCCCCTACGAGCAGTACTTC. It specifies CASSARDGPYEQYF. Complete variable domain (other parts from reference TRBV18 and TRBJ2-7): NAGVMQNPRHLVRRRGQEARLRCSPMKGHSHVYWYRQLPEEGLKFMVYLQKENIIDESGMPKERFSAEFPKEGPSILRIQQVVRGDSAAYFCASSARDGPYEQYFGPGTRLTVT.